This T cell receptor (beta chain) was retrieved from a study of blood T cells in healthy people across ages (dated by TCRdb to about 2015). Looking at the study overall: In model experiments, roughly one uniquely barcoded TCR beta cDNA molecule per two T cells was captured by template switching. The study measured age-related changes in TCR beta repertoire diversity using deep sequencing normalized with unique cDNA molecular identifiers. The donors were divided into four age groups: young (average approximately 16 years), middle-aged (roughly 42), aged (around 67) and long-lived (about 84). To avoid experimental bias, donors of different ages were randomly spread across the sequencing lanes. Using the same blood draw, the study looked at two additional independent replicas of 1 million unique cDNA reads for two donors, one aged 18 to 30 and the other aged 80 or older. Findings and caveats that apply to the study as a whole: Total diversity estimates from one million sequenced T cells were considered lower bounds and underestimates. Compared with the aged group, more naive CD4+ T cells, fewer expanded clones and increased TCR diversity were shown by the long-lived group, suggesting age selection. Because the CMV infection status of the donors was unknown, age-related changes in expanded clonotypes may potentially have been confounded. Conclusive comparison of naive and antigen-experienced compartments was prevented by the profiling of bulk unsorted PBMCs. There was a strong correlation between observed TCR beta diversity and the percentage of naive T cells measured by flow cytometry. Observed TCR beta diversity per million T cells fell roughly linearly with age, and a significant reduction was already apparent by age around 40.

The library relied on 5' RACE. The sequencer listed for this sample is Illumina HiSeq 2500. The second PCR ran for roughly 7 to 11 cycles and used a J-beta primer mix along with a sample-barcoded 5' primer. A template-switch 5' adaptor carrying 12 random nucleotides introduced a unique molecular identifier onto each TCR beta cDNA molecule. Each sample yielded at least 2.5 million CDR3-containing paired-end reads. First-strand cDNA synthesis was performed from all RNA using the Mint cDNA synthesis kit, with priming by a TRBC-specific oligonucleotide. Following uracil-DNA glycosylase treatment, all cDNA underwent a first 18-cycle PCR with the universal primers M1SS and BC2_uni_R. In the source study's methods: For normalization, 1 million high-quality reads were randomly selected from each sample, with every read carrying a distinct molecular identifier. Instead of being binned into consensus sequences, reads with shared molecular identifiers were discarded. MiTCR, run with a Q25 quality threshold and the strictest error-elimination algorithm, handled CDR3 identification, clonotype clustering and error correction. A nonparametric unseen species model with Euler transformation was used to estimate lower-bound total TCR beta diversity. The public reads were quality trimmed at Q25 with fastp and then assembled into clones with MiXCR by TCRdb, keeping productive beta chains. Under each unique CDR3 protein, matching rows form one entry showing the most common genes and DNA. The V and J calls here are based on TCRdb, not the publication. The sample table lists around 800,000 distinct CDR3 sequences, less than 70% of them with a count of one. The ten largest clones represent approximately 40% of the sample.

About this clonotype itself: No cognate antigen has been identified for it. No clone much larger than this one lies a single base away; base qualities are absent.

Donors were a few dozen systemically healthy Caucasian individuals from Russia aged roughly 6 to 95 years. Each donor gave 8 to 10 milliliters of peripheral blood, collected into EDTA-treated Vacutainer tubes. Ficoll-Paque density-gradient centrifugation was used to isolate PBMCs, with at least 6.5 million per sample. Total RNA was extracted from PBMCs with Trizol reagent, with at least 5 micrograms obtained per sample. The percentages of naive CD45RAhigh/CD27high T cells were determined by flow cytometry on a PBMC aliquot from every donor. Taken from cysteine to phenylalanine, the CDR3 has 14 residues. The retained sequence is limited to the CDR3, 42 bases, with the frame set at the first base. For CDR1 and CDR2, the germline V gene lists SGHVS and FNYEAQ. The junction shows trimming of 5 bases on V and 4 bases on J, plus 14 bases between the germline ends.

The source material was blood. This chain joins TRBV7-6 to TRBJ2-5, with the D segment identity uncertain. The TCR was taken from a man older than 75 in good health. At the DNA level, the sequence is TGTGCCAGCAGCCCCACCCGGTCTTTAGAGACCCAGTACTTC. Its coded protein is CASSPTRSLETQYF.